This T cell receptor beta chain was identified during a study of blood T cells in healthy people across ages. Study-level findings and limits: The donors' CMV status was not determined, possibly confounding changes in expanded clonotypes.

Germline V gives CDR1 LNHNV, CDR2 YYDKDF (reference sequence). The CDR3 loop spans 12 amino acids. V dropped 4 bases and J dropped 5 bases, with 8 bases sitting between them. No fewer than 5.5 micrograms of total RNA were isolated from every sample. A second about 6 to 12 cycle PCR used barcoded and J-beta primers. A template-switch adaptor that had 12 random nucleotides put a tag on each cDNA molecule. A single record per CDR3 protein comes from TCRdb applying MiXCR to the 5' RACE reads. In the table there are more than 800,000 distinct CDR3 sequences, more than 35% of which are singletons. About this clonotype itself: Its antigen remains unknown.

The chain recombines TRBV15 with TRBJ2-5; D remains ambiguous. Sequenced sample: blood. The sequence was collected from a woman aged 60 to 75 in good health. The CDR3 sequence is CATSTIPETQYF. For the CDR3, the DNA is TGTGCCACCAGCACAATACCGGAGACCCAGTACTTC.